Listed below are T cell receptor beta chains from one sample, sequenced in a study of T cell responses to AZD1222 COVID-19 vaccine. The protocol was immunoSEQ multiplex PCR, while the TCRdb copy is restricted to in-frame clones and leaves out a portion. Of more than 150,000 clones detected, approximately 86% appear once; the ten largest clones hold approximately 0.5%. The specimen comprised peripheral blood, sampled on day 0 of AZD1222 vaccination. The receptors come from an adult in good health. Both conserved end residues are part of each CDR3. A D gene is named only where the DNA matches it firmly. Part of the rows lack a size; the others show once, few, many or a class for expanded clones.

CDR3nt: TGCGCCAGCAGCTCGGACGGACAAATCAATCAGCCCCAGCATTTT; CDR3aa: CASSSDGQINQPQHF; abundance: few; j_gene: TRBJ1-5; v_gene: TRBV5-1; d_gene: .
CDR3nt: TGTGCCAGCAGCTTAAATCCATACCCAAACACTGAAGCTTTCTTT; CDR3aa: CASSLNPYPNTEAFF; abundance: .; j_gene: TRBJ1-1; v_gene: TRBV7-3; d_gene: .
CDR3nt: TGCGCCAGCAGTATGGCCCGTTTGGGGCCAACCGGGGAGCTGTTTTTT; CDR3aa: CASSMARLGPTGELFF; abundance: .; j_gene: TRBJ2-2; v_gene: TRBV10-2; d_gene: .
CDR3nt: TGTGCCTGGAGTGGAGTCAGGGCCGGTGAGCAGTTCTTC; CDR3aa: CAWSGVRAGEQFF; abundance: .; j_gene: TRBJ2-1; v_gene: TRBV30; d_gene: .
CDR3nt: TGTGCCAGCAGCTTGGGACTTTCTGAAGCTTTCTTT; CDR3aa: CASSLGLSEAFF; abundance: .; j_gene: TRBJ1-1; v_gene: TRBV5-4; d_gene: .
CDR3nt: TGTGCCAGCAGCCAAGCCCTTGAATCACCCCTCCACTTT; CDR3aa: CASSQALESPLHF; abundance: .; j_gene: TRBJ1-6; v_gene: TRBV14; d_gene: .
CDR3nt: TGTGCCAGCAGCCAAAGTGTGGGTCGCAAAAGACTAGCGGGGGAGCAAGAGACCCAGTACTTC; CDR3aa: CASSQSVGRKRLAGEQETQYF; abundance: .; j_gene: TRBJ2-5; v_gene: TRBV3-1/TRBV3-2; d_gene: TRBD2
CDR3nt: TGTGCCAGCAGCCCGTCTGGTGCAGCTTTCTTT; CDR3aa: CASSPSGAAFF; abundance: .; j_gene: TRBJ1-1; v_gene: TRBV7-9; d_gene: .
CDR3nt: TGTGCCAGCAGCTCTGCCGGAAGGGACACTGAAGCTTTCTTT; CDR3aa: CASSSAGRDTEAFF; abundance: .; j_gene: TRBJ1-1; v_gene: TRBV7-9; d_gene: .
CDR3nt: TGTGCAAGTCGCTTAGCGCGGGGAACACAAGTAGCTAACTATGGCTACACCTTC; CDR3aa: CASRLARGTQVANYGYTF; abundance: few; j_gene: TRBJ1-2; v_gene: TRBV12-2; d_gene: .
CDR3nt: TGCGCCAGCAGCTTGACAGGGGGGGCTACTAACTATGGCTACACCTTC; CDR3aa: CASSLTGGATNYGYTF; abundance: .; j_gene: TRBJ1-2; v_gene: TRBV5-1; d_gene: TRBD1
CDR3nt: TGTGCCAGCTGTCAACAGGGGGCGCTGGGAAAACTGTTTTTT; CDR3aa: CASCQQGALGKLFF; abundance: once; j_gene: TRBJ1-4; v_gene: TRBV27; d_gene: TRBD1
CDR3nt: TGTGCCAGCAGCAAGGGCCCTACAGGGGGCGGCCATCAGCCCCAGCATTTT; CDR3aa: CASSKGPTGGGHQPQHF; abundance: .; j_gene: TRBJ1-5; v_gene: TRBV21-1; d_gene: .
CDR3nt: TGTGCCAGCAGCCCGTCCCGGGGGGGTAGCGGGAGGGTTAATGAGCAGTTCTTC; CDR3aa: CASSPSRGGSGRVNEQFF; abundance: .; j_gene: TRBJ2-1; v_gene: TRBV4-2; d_gene: TRBD2
CDR3nt: TGTGCCAGCTCATCCCGACAGGGGGCTTACAATGAGCAGTTCTTC; CDR3aa: CASSSRQGAYNEQFF; abundance: once; j_gene: TRBJ2-1; v_gene: TRBV18; d_gene: TRBD1
CDR3nt: TGCGCCAGCAGCCAAGACAGAAGCAATCAGCCCCAGCATTTT; CDR3aa: CASSQDRSNQPQHF; abundance: .; j_gene: TRBJ1-5; v_gene: TRBV4-1; d_gene: .
CDR3nt: TGTGCCAGCAGTGAACCTGAGTTGATGTTTAGGGGGAGCTCCTACGAGCAGTACTTC; CDR3aa: CASSEPELMFRGSSYEQYF; abundance: .; j_gene: TRBJ2-7; v_gene: TRBV6-1; d_gene: .
CDR3nt: TGTGCCTGGGAGGCAACTAATGAAAAACTGTTTTTT; CDR3aa: CAWEATNEKLFF; abundance: .; j_gene: TRBJ1-4; v_gene: TRBV30; d_gene: .
CDR3nt: TGTGCCAGCAGTTCAGGGAGCGGGGGGACAGATACGCAGTATTTT; CDR3aa: CASSSGSGGTDTQYF; abundance: .; j_gene: TRBJ2-3; v_gene: TRBV28; d_gene: TRBD2
CDR3nt: TGTGCCAGCAGCTACAGAGACGAGAAACTGTTTTTT; CDR3aa: CASSYRDEKLFF; abundance: .; j_gene: TRBJ1-4; v_gene: TRBV12-3/TRBV12-4; d_gene: .
CDR3nt: TGTGCCAGCAGTTCATGGACTAGCGGGGGTATGTCGCCTAGCCGCGATGAGCAGTTCTTC; CDR3aa: CASSSWTSGGMSPSRDEQFF; abundance: .; j_gene: TRBJ2-1; v_gene: TRBV28; d_gene: TRBD2
CDR3nt: TGTGCTAGTGGTTTGCCGGGGACAGAACTGAACACTGAAGCTTTCTTT; CDR3aa: CASGLPGTELNTEAFF; abundance: .; j_gene: TRBJ1-1; v_gene: TRBV12-5; d_gene: TRBD1
CDR3nt: TGTGCCAGCAGTCCGGGCGCTAGCACAGATACGCAGTATTTT; CDR3aa: CASSPGASTDTQYF; abundance: .; j_gene: TRBJ2-3; v_gene: TRBV6-4; d_gene: .
CDR3nt: TGTGCCAGCAGCGAGACAGGGCGCCAGCCCCAGCATTTT; CDR3aa: CASSETGRQPQHF; abundance: .; j_gene: TRBJ1-5; v_gene: TRBV9; d_gene: TRBD1
CDR3nt: TGCGCCAGCAGCGCAGACGGGGGCAGGGTCCGCTCCTACGAGCAGTACTTC; CDR3aa: CASSADGGRVRSYEQYF; abundance: .; j_gene: TRBJ2-7; v_gene: TRBV5-1; d_gene: .
CDR3nt: TGTGCCAGTATTCCGCAGGGTACTGGAAACACCATATATTTT; CDR3aa: CASIPQGTGNTIYF; abundance: once; j_gene: TRBJ1-3; v_gene: TRBV19; d_gene: .
CDR3nt: TGCGCCAGCAGCCAGGGACCGGGCCTTGAAGCTTTCTTT; CDR3aa: CASSQGPGLEAFF; abundance: once; j_gene: TRBJ1-1; v_gene: TRBV4-3; d_gene: .
CDR3nt: TGTGCCAGCAGGCCTACCGGGACTAGGGGGACCGGGGAGCTGTTTTTT; CDR3aa: CASRPTGTRGTGELFF; abundance: few; j_gene: TRBJ2-2; v_gene: TRBV3-1/TRBV3-2; d_gene: TRBD2
CDR3nt: TGTGCCTGGACCCTTCGGGGGGATGGTAAAAATGGCTACACCTTC; CDR3aa: CAWTLRGDGKNGYTF; abundance: few; j_gene: TRBJ1-2; v_gene: TRBV30; d_gene: .
CDR3nt: TGTGCCTGGAGTGTTGAGGCGAACTATGGCTACACCTTC; CDR3aa: CAWSVEANYGYTF; abundance: few; j_gene: TRBJ1-2; v_gene: TRBV30; d_gene: .
CDR3nt: TGCGCCAGCAGTGATTGGAGGGGACGCACAGATACGCAGTATTTT; CDR3aa: CASSDWRGRTDTQYF; abundance: .; j_gene: TRBJ2-3; v_gene: TRBV10-1; d_gene: .
CDR3nt: TGTGCCAGCAGTCCACGCGACAGGGAGGATAATAGCAATCAGCCCCAGCATTTT; CDR3aa: CASSPRDREDNSNQPQHF; abundance: .; j_gene: TRBJ1-5; v_gene: TRBV6-6; d_gene: TRBD1
CDR3nt: TGTGCTGGGTCACGGAGCTCCTATAATTCACCCCTCCACTTT; CDR3aa: CAGSRSSYNSPLHF; abundance: .; j_gene: TRBJ1-6; v_gene: TRBV19; d_gene: .
CDR3nt: TGTGCCAGCAGTTACGTCAACAGGGGGAACTACGAGCAGTACTTC; CDR3aa: CASSYVNRGNYEQYF; abundance: .; j_gene: TRBJ2-7; v_gene: TRBV6-5; d_gene: TRBD1
CDR3nt: TGTGCCACCAGTACGCCTCCCTCGGTTGAAAAACTGTTTTTT; CDR3aa: CATSTPPSVEKLFF; abundance: .; j_gene: TRBJ1-4; v_gene: TRBV15; d_gene: .
CDR3nt: TGTGCCAGTAGGCGTCTAGCGGGGAACACAGATACGCAGTATTTT; CDR3aa: CASRRLAGNTDTQYF; abundance: .; j_gene: TRBJ2-3; v_gene: TRBV19; d_gene: TRBD2
CDR3nt: TGTGCCAGCAGTGAAGGAGGGGGGGCCGACACTGAAGCTTTCTTT; CDR3aa: CASSEGGGADTEAFF; abundance: .; j_gene: TRBJ1-1; v_gene: TRBV25-1; d_gene: .
CDR3nt: TGTGCCAGCAGTTACAGCGGGGGTACCTACGAGCAGTACTTC; CDR3aa: CASSYSGGTYEQYF; abundance: few; j_gene: TRBJ2-7; v_gene: TRBV6-5; d_gene: TRBD2
CDR3nt: TGTGCCAGCAGCCCACCCTCAGGGACGGGAGGCTACACCTTC; CDR3aa: CASSPPSGTGGYTF; abundance: .; j_gene: TRBJ1-2; v_gene: TRBV28; d_gene: .
CDR3nt: TGCGCCAGCGGGGACCATTTACACAATGAGCAGTTCTTC; CDR3aa: CASGDHLHNEQFF; abundance: .; j_gene: TRBJ2-1; v_gene: TRBV10-1; d_gene: .
CDR3nt: TGTGCCAGCAGCCAAGCCCGGACTAGCGGACACCACAATGAGCAGTTCTTC; CDR3aa: CASSQARTSGHHNEQFF; abundance: .; j_gene: TRBJ2-1; v_gene: TRBV4-2; d_gene: TRBD2
CDR3nt: TGTGCCAGTAGTAAACCTCCCCGGACAGGTTCCTCTGCAACTAATGAAAAACTGTTTTTT; CDR3aa: CASSKPPRTGSSATNEKLFF; abundance: .; j_gene: TRBJ1-4; v_gene: TRBV19; d_gene: TRBD1
CDR3nt: TGCAGCGTTGGGCAGCTGAATGAGCAGTTCTTC; CDR3aa: CSVGQLNEQFF; abundance: .; j_gene: TRBJ2-1; v_gene: TRBV29-1; d_gene: .
CDR3nt: TGCGCCAGCAGTGAGTATAACAGCTTACCTACGTTT; CDR3aa: CASSEYNSLPTF; abundance: .; j_gene: TRBJ2-3; v_gene: TRBV10-1; d_gene: .
CDR3nt: TGTGCCAGCAGCTGGGGTAGCAATCAGCCCCAGCATTTT; CDR3aa: CASSWGSNQPQHF; abundance: .; j_gene: TRBJ1-5; v_gene: TRBV11-2; d_gene: .
CDR3nt: TGTGCCAGCTCCTCCCAGGGTGTAAGGGAAGAGACCCAGTACTTC; CDR3aa: CASSSQGVREETQYF; abundance: .; j_gene: TRBJ2-5; v_gene: TRBV18; d_gene: .
CDR3nt: TGTGCCAGCAGTCGGGGGGGAGGAAGTCAGCCCCAGCATTTT; CDR3aa: CASSRGGGSQPQHF; abundance: .; j_gene: TRBJ1-5; v_gene: TRBV2; d_gene: .
CDR3nt: TGTGCCAGCAGTTCACGGGCCAGAATTCTAAGGACTGAAGCTTTCTTT; CDR3aa: CASSSRARILRTEAFF; abundance: .; j_gene: TRBJ1-1; v_gene: TRBV28; d_gene: .